The 8 T cell receptor beta chains in this list originate from one sample, sequenced in a study of patients and donors after allogeneic stem cell transplantation. TCRdb re-called the RT-PCR reads with MiXCR, one entry per CDR3 protein. Seen here are roughly 200,000 distinct CDR3 sequences, roughly two fifths observed once, and the top ten hold around 35%. Sequenced input: blood, either unsorted or a sorted T cell fraction (not recorded which). The source of these receptors is a human donor who was either an allogeneic HSCT recipient or a stem cell or donor lymphocyte infusion donor (not recorded which). It is not recorded whose cells these are; they may come from a transplant donor.

The rearrangement uses TRBV20-1 and TRBJ2-3; no clear D. CDR1 is DFQATT and CDR2 is SNEGSKA in the germline V gene (reference sequence). V was cut by 6 bases and J by 2 bases, with 21 bases left in between. CDR3 length: 16 amino acids. CDR3 loop: CSAGRSTQTTTDTQYF. The CDR3 region has the DNA TGCAGTGCGGGCAGGTCGACCCAAACTACCACAGATACGCAGTATTTT.

The chain joins TRBV4-3 to TRBJ2-1, with a weak D call TRBD2 (5 bases). Trimming took 0 bases from V and 0 from J, leaving 15 bases between them. The CDR3 consists of 18 residues. The germline V gene has CDR1 LGHNA and CDR2 YSLEER. The CDR3 DNA follows: TGCGCCAGCAGCCAAGAGGGCCCCTTGGGGAGCTCCTACAATGAGCAGTTCTTC. This gives the protein CASSQEGPLGSSYNEQFF.

This clonotype was seen a handful of times. The genes are TRBV7-2 and TRBJ1-6, with 8 bases that match TRBD1. Trimming cost V 5 bases and J 10 bases; bases outside gene matches: 10. The germline V gene has CDR1 SGHTA and CDR2 FQGNSA. The CDR3 extends over 15 amino acids. CDR3 nucleotides: TGTGCCAGCAGCATTAGACAGGGGAACGGGTCACCCCTCCACTTT. It translates to CASSIRQGNGSPLHF. Full variable domain (remainder filled in from reference TRBV7-2 and TRBJ1-6): GAGVSQSPSNKVTEKGKDVELRCDPISGHTALYWYRQSLGQGLEFLIYFQGNSAPDKSGLPSDRFSAERTGGSVSTLTIQRTQQEDSAVYLCASSIRQGNGSPLHFGNGTRLTVT.

Only one count was recorded for this clonotype. The chain carries TRBV5-6 and TRBJ1-1; perhaps TRBD1 as D (5 bases). The germline V and J ends were trimmed by 3 bases and 5 bases, with 17 bases remaining between them. The CDR3 sequence is 15 residues long. CDR1 is SGHDT and CDR2 is YYEEEE in the germline V gene. CDR3 in amino acids: CASSWSPGRRTEAFF. The CDR3 nucleotides are TGTGCCAGCAGCTGGAGTCCAGGGAGGAGAACTGAAGCTTTCTTT.

The V and J genes are TRBV3-1 and TRBJ2-1; D unresolved. This CDR3 has 12 residues. Germline assignment: CDR1 LGHDT and CDR2 YNNKEL (reference sequence). V was cut by 3 bases and J by 10 bases, with 10 bases left in between. The CDR3: CASSQGLVEQFF. The CDR3 DNA sequence: TGTGCCAGCAGCCAGGGGTTGGTGGAGCAGTTCTTC.

This clonotype showed up just a few times. CDR3 DNA: TGTGCCAGCAGTCCCTCCGGGACTCTCGGGACTGAAGCTTTCTTT. Residues: CASSPSGTLGTEAFF. The chain carries TRBV12-3 or TRBV12-4 and TRBJ1-1; possible D gene TRBD1, 5 bases. V lost 5 bases, J lost 5 bases, and 18 bases lay in between. The CDR3 consists of 15 residues.

In its sample, this clonotype was seen once. The chain is built from TRBV6-5 and TRBJ2-7; no firm D call. The V and J ends lost 5 bases and 3 bases respectively, with 11 bases between them. The CDR3 length is 13 residues. Looked up from germline, CDR1 is MNHEY and CDR2 is SVGAGI. This CDR3 is CASSRPYDYEQYF. CDR3 nucleotides: TGTGCCAGCAGTCGACCCTACGACTACGAGCAGTACTTC.

V gene TRBV29-1 combines with J gene TRBJ1-1; TRBD1 agrees at 9 bases. The germline V gene has CDR1 SQVTM and CDR2 ANQGSEA. CDR3 size: 13 residues. With V trimmed by 5 bases and J by 2 bases, 3 bases remained unmatched. The CDR3 is CSVRGQGNTEAFF. The CDR3 DNA follows: TGCAGCGTTCGGGGACAGGGAAACACTGAAGCTTTCTTT.